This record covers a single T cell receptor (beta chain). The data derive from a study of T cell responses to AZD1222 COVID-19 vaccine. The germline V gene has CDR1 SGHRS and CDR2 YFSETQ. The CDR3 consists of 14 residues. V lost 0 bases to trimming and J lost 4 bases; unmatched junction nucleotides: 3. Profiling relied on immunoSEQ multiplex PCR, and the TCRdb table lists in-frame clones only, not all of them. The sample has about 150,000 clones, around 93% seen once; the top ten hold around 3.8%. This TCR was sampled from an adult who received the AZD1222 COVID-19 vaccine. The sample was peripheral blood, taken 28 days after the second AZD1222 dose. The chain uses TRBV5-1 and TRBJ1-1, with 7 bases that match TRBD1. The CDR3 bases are TGCGCCAGCAGCTTGGGGTCAGGGGGCACTGAAGCTTTCTTT. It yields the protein CASSLGSGGTEAFF. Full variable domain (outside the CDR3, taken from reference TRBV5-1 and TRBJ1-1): KAGVTQTPRYLIKTRGQQVTLSCSPISGHRSVSWYQQTPGQGLQFLFEYFSETQRNKGNFPGRFSGRQFSNSRSEMNVSTLELGDSALYLCASSLGSGGTEAFFGQGTRLTVV.